This TCR beta chain came from a study of blood T cell repertoires in COVID-19. About the study: From the United States, Italy and Spain came samples of acute and convalescent COVID-19. In each case, the material was cDNA or gDNA derived from T cells, B-cell-depleted T cells, or PBMCs.

This clone appeared once. Per the germline V gene, CDR1 is MNHEY and CDR2 is SVGAGI. The CDR3 loop spans 14 amino acids. After removal of 6 bases from V and 2 bases from J, the junction contained 6 bases not matched to a gene. Authors' data handling: Researchers report that nucleated cell counts were estimated from reference gene primer amplification. Sequenced by immunoSEQ multiplex PCR; TCRdb stores in-frame clones only, minus some. V, J and clone size derive from that table, while D and trimming were established from the DNA sequence. The table has about 260,000 clones, 91% seen once. Patients from Seattle were sampled longitudinally, starting during active infection.

Sequencing input: peripheral blood. This chain uses TRBV6-5 with TRBJ2-5; TRBD2 aligns across 7 bases. The source of this sequence is a young adult with COVID-19, enrolled during active disease. CDR3 residues: CASSRSGKQETQYF. The CDR3 DNA follows: TGTGCCAGCAGCAGGAGCGGGAAACAAGAGACCCAGTACTTC.